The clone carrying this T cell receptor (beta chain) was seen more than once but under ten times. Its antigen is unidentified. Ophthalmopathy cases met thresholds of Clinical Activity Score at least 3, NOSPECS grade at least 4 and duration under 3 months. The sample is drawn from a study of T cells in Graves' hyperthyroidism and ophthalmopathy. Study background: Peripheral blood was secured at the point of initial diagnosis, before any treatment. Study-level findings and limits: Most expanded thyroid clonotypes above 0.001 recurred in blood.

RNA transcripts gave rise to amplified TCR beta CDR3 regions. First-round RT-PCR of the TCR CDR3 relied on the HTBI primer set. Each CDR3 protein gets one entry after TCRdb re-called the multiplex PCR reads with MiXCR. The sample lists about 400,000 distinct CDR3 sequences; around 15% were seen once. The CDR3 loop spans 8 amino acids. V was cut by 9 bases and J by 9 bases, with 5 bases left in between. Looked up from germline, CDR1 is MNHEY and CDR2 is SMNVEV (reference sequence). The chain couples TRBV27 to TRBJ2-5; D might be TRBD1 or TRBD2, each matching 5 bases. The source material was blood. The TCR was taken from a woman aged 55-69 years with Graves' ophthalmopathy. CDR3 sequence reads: CARGAQYF. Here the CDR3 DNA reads TGTGCCAGGGGGGCCCAGTACTTC.